The 18 T cell receptor beta chains reported below all come from one sample, sequenced in a study of CD8+CD57+ T cells in acquired aplastic anemia. For CDR3 and TCR beta VDJ profiling, genomic DNA was the template used. One entry per CDR3 protein, called by TCRdb with MiXCR from the reads. The table has 150,000 to 200,000 distinct CDR3 sequences, around 65% seen once; the top ten hold 40% to 55%. Sequencing was performed on sorted CD4+, CD8+, or CD8+CD57+ T cells (not recorded which) from PBMCs. The receptor set was obtained from a human donor with severe aplastic anemia or a healthy control (not recorded which).

The chain employs TRBV5-1 and TRBJ2-3, with TRBD2 matching over 7 bases. The germline gives CDR1 SGHRS, CDR2 YFSETQ. The J segment lost 2 bases and the V segment lost 6 bases, leaving 6 bases of the junction unmatched. CDR3 length: 14 amino acids. CDR3 region: CASMASGSTDTQYF. Written as DNA, the CDR3 is TGCGCCAGCATGGCTAGCGGATCCACAGATACGCAGTATTTT.

V gene TRBV19 combines with J gene TRBJ1-2; a weak D match, TRBD1 (6 bases). The length of the CDR3 is 12 residues. Trimming stripped 11 bases from V and 2 bases from J, with 12 bases between. Germline V CDR1 and CDR2: LNHDA, SQIVND (reference sequence). The CDR3 coding sequence is TGTGCCGGGGCGACAGGCAACTATGGCTACACCTTC. Protein product: CAGATGNYGYTF.

The chain joins TRBV7-9 to TRBJ2-6; D is possibly TRBD1 (6 bases). The ends were cut back, 6 bases at V and 0 bases at J, with 12 bases in the middle. This CDR3 region has 16 residues. Looked up from germline, CDR1 is SEHNR and CDR2 is FQNEAQ (reference sequence). CDR3 amino acids: CASSDSDSSGANVLTF. The CDR3 nucleotides read TGTGCCAGCAGTGACTCGGACAGCTCTGGGGCCAACGTCCTGACTTTC.

The chain is built from TRBV7-9 and TRBJ1-1; TRBD1 aligns across 7 bases. Trimming cost V 3 bases and J 0 bases; bases outside gene matches: 4. Germline assignment: CDR1 SEHNR and CDR2 FQNEAQ (reference sequence). The CDR3 runs to 15 residues. The CDR3 spells CASSLVGQMNTEAFF. DNA of the CDR3: TGTGCCAGCAGCTTGGTGGGACAGATGAACACTGAAGCTTTCTTT. Drawing the rest from reference TRBV7-9 and TRBJ1-1, the complete variable domain is DTGVSQNPRHKITKRGQNVTFRCDPISEHNRLYWYRQTLGQGPEFLTYFQNEAQLEKSRLLSDRFSAERPKGSFSTLEIQRTEQGDSAMYLCASSLVGQMNTEAFFGQGTRLTVV.

This clonotype was recorded at least ten times. The chain joins TRBV12-3 or TRBV12-4 to TRBJ1-2, with D unclear. The CDR3 spans 13 residues. With 5 bases removed from V and 4 bases from J, the gap between germline ends came to 11 bases. The CDR3 sequence is CASSPGVFYGYTF. As DNA, the CDR3 is TGTGCCAGCAGTCCCGGGGTTTTCTATGGCTACACCTTC.

This clonotype was seen repeatedly, ten times or more. The chain carries TRBV7-9 and TRBJ1-2; D unresolved. This CDR3 comprises 14 residues. The V end lost 1 base, the J end lost 5 bases, and 11 bases lay between the germline ends. Germline CDR1 reads SEHNR; CDR2 reads FQNEAQ (reference sequence). Here the CDR3 reads CASSLVSASYGYTF. The CDR3 nucleotides read TGTGCCAGCAGCTTAGTTTCAGCTTCATATGGCTACACCTTC.

This clonotype was counted ten times or more. The rearrangement uses TRBV5-6 and TRBJ2-3, with 10 bases that match TRBD2. V was clipped by 1 base and J by 10 bases; unmatched bases: 12. This CDR3 has 16 residues. Germline CDR1 SGHDT, CDR2 YYEEEE. The CDR3 DNA reads TGTGCCAGCAGCTTGTCGAGCGGGGGGGGATCCCTTCCGCAGTATTTT. It encodes CASSLSSGGGSLPQYF.

Comment on this clonotype: The germline gene is not matched at one end of the junction; a read error may be the cause. The genes are TRBV25-1 and TRBJ2-7, with TRBD1 identical over 8 bases. The germline CDR1 and CDR2 sequences are MGHDK and SYGVNS. There are 15 residues in the CDR3. As DNA, the CDR3 is TGTTCCAGCAGTGTATCCCTGGGACAGGTATACGAGCAGTACTTC. Protein product: CSSSVSLGQVYEQYF.

The chain is built from TRBV7-2 and TRBJ2-7, with D maybe TRBD2 (5 bases). The CDR3 spans 13 residues. Germline CDR1 and CDR2: SGHTA and FQGNSA. With 0 bases removed from V and 7 bases from J, the gap between germline ends came to 10 bases. DNA of the CDR3: TGTGCCAGCAGCTTAGCTCCGACTAAGGAGCAGTACTTC. Translation gives CASSLAPTKEQYF.

The rearrangement links TRBV5-1 to TRBJ1-6, with D possibly matching TRBD1 (5 bases). CDR3 size: 15 residues. The V gene lost 4 bases and the J gene lost 5 bases, with 13 bases spanning the gap. Germline values: CDR1 SGHRS, CDR2 YFSETQ. The chain's CDR3 is CASSESGGDNSPLHF. The CDR3 region has the DNA TGCGCCAGCAGCGAATCGGGGGGGGATAATTCACCCCTCCACTTT. The entire variable domain, with the rest obtained from reference TRBV5-1 and TRBJ1-6, is as follows: KAGVTQTPRYLIKTRGQQVTLSCSPISGHRSVSWYQQTPGQGLQFLFEYFSETQRNKGNFPGRFSGRQFSNSRSEMNVSTLELGDSALYLCASSESGGDNSPLHFGNGTRLTVT.

This chain joins TRBV7-2 and TRBJ2-7; TRBD1 matches 7 bases. CDR3 length equals 14 residues. With V trimmed by 3 bases and J by 5 bases, 7 bases remained unmatched. CDR1 SGHTA and CDR2 FQGNSA come from the germline V gene. The CDR3 coding sequence is TGTGCCAGCAGCTTTTACAGGGGATACGACGAGCAGTACTTC. This translates into CASSFYRGYDEQYF. Full variable domain (remainder filled in from reference TRBV7-2 and TRBJ2-7): GAGVSQSPSNKVTEKGKDVELRCDPISGHTALYWYRQSLGQGLEFLIYFQGNSAPDKSGLPSDRFSAERTGGSVSTLTIQRTQQEDSAVYLCASSFYRGYDEQYFGPGTRLTVT.

The rearrangement uses TRBV20-1 and TRBJ2-1, with D unclear. Germline CDR1 and CDR2: DFQATT and SNEGSKA (reference sequence). The V and J ends lost 0 bases and 8 bases respectively, with 5 bases between them. CDR3 length: 11 amino acids. The CDR3 loop reads CSAREDHEQFF. CDR3 bases: TGCAGTGCTAGAGAGGACCATGAGCAGTTCTTC.

The chain has TRBV7-9 and TRBJ2-7; perhaps D is TRBD1 or TRBD2 (5 bases each). The CDR3 has 16 amino acids. Trimming took off 3 bases at V and 1 base at J, with 16 bases between the two ends. Per the germline V gene, CDR1 is SEHNR and CDR2 is FQNEAQ (reference sequence). DNA of the CDR3: TGTGCCAGCAGCTTGGGAGACAGCTATAATTCCTACGAGCAGTACTTC. Translated: CASSLGDSYNSYEQYF. Supplemented by reference TRBV7-9 and TRBJ2-7, the full variable domain reads DTGVSQNPRHKITKRGQNVTFRCDPISEHNRLYWYRQTLGQGPEFLTYFQNEAQLEKSRLLSDRFSAERPKGSFSTLEIQRTEQGDSAMYLCASSLGDSYNSYEQYFGPGTRLTVT.

In this sample, this clonotype turned up once. The CDR3 DNA is TGCGCCAGCAGCTTGATCAGGGCAGCGAACACTGAAGCTTTCTTT. This encodes CASSLIRAANTEAFF. The rearrangement uses TRBV5-1 and TRBJ1-1, with D possibly matching TRBD1 (5 bases). Per the germline V gene, CDR1 is SGHRS and CDR2 is YFSETQ. CDR3 length equals 15 residues. Deletions cut 1 base from V and 1 base from J, with 11 bases between. The variable domain in full, with the rest retrieved from reference TRBV5-1 and TRBJ1-1, is KAGVTQTPRYLIKTRGQQVTLSCSPISGHRSVSWYQQTPGQGLQFLFEYFSETQRNKGNFPGRFSGRQFSNSRSEMNVSTLELGDSALYLCASSLIRAANTEAFFGQGTRLTVV.

This chain links TRBV29-1 with TRBJ2-3; D may be TRBD1 or TRBD2 (5 bases each). This CDR3 has 13 amino acids. V dropped 8 bases and J dropped 2 bases, with 14 bases sitting between them. CDR1 and CDR2 (germline): SQVTM, ANQGSEA. CDR3 nucleotide sequence: TGCAGCACCTGCATGGGGACCACAGATACGCAGTATTTT. Protein sequence: CSTCMGTTDTQYF.

This clonotype showed up just once. The V and J genes are TRBV9 and TRBJ1-1; a possible D gene is TRBD1 (6 bases). Trimming removed 2 bases from V and 7 bases from J, with 21 bases in between. Germline CDR1 is SGDLS and CDR2 is YYNGEE. This CDR3 is built from 16 residues. This CDR3 is CASSVSLGGLYNEAFF. CDR3 nucleotide sequence: TGTGCCAGCAGCGTTTCCCTTGGGGGGCTTTACAATGAAGCTTTCTTT.

This chain links TRBV9 with TRBJ2-5, with D possibly being TRBD1 (6 bases). This CDR3 is built from 16 residues. CDR1 SGDLS and CDR2 YYNGEE come from the germline V gene. Trimming stripped 2 bases from V and 1 base from J, with 15 bases between. The CDR3 sequence: CASSVGGIGTQETQYF. In DNA, the CDR3 is TGTGCCAGCAGCGTTGGGGGCATTGGAACCCAAGAGACCCAGTACTTC.

This clonotype showed up just once. The chain couples TRBV10-3 to TRBJ2-2, with 9 nucleotides matching TRBD1. Germline V gene sequence: CDR1 ENHRY, CDR2 SYGVKD. Trimming took 11 bases from V and 4 from J; bases not matched to a gene: 8. The CDR3 extends over 14 amino acids. The CDR3: CAVDRGASTGELFF. The DNA of the CDR3 is TGTGCCGTTGACAGGGGGGCGAGCACCGGGGAGCTGTTTTTT.